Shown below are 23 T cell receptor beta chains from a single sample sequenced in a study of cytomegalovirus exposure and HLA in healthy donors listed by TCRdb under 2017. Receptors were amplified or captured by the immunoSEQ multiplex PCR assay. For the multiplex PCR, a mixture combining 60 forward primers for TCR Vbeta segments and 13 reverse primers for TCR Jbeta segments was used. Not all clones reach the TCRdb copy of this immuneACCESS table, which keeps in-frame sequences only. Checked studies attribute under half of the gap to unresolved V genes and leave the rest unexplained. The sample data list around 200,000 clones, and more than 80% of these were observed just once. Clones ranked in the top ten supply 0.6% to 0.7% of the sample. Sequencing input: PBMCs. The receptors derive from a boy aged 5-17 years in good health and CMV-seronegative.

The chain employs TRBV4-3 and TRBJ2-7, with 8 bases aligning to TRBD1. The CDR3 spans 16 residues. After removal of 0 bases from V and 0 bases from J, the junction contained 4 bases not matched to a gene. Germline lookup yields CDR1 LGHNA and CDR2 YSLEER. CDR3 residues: CASSQETGGSSYEQYF. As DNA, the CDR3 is TGCGCCAGCAGCCAAGAAACAGGGGGTAGCTCCTACGAGCAGTACTTC.

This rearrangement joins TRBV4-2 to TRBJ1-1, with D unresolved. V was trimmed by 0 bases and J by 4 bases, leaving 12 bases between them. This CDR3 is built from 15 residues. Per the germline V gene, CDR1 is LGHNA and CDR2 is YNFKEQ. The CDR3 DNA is TGTGCCAGCAGCCAAGATGGGCAGGCGGGCACTGAAGCTTTCTTT. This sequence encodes CASSQDGQAGTEAFF.

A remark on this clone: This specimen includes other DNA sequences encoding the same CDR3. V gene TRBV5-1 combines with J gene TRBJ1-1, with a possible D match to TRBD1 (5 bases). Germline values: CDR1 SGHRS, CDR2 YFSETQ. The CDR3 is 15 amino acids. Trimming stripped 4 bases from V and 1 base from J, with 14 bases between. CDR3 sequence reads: CASSPLGGRNTEAFF. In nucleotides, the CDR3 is TGCGCCAGCAGCCCCTTGGGGGGAAGGAACACTGAAGCTTTCTTT.

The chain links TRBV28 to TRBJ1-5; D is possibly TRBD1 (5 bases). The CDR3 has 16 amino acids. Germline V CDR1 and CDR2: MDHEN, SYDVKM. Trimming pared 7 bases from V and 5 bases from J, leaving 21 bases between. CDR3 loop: CASKDGGSGGHQPQHF. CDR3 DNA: TGTGCCAGCAAGGATGGGGGTTCGGGGGGTCATCAGCCCCAGCATTTT.

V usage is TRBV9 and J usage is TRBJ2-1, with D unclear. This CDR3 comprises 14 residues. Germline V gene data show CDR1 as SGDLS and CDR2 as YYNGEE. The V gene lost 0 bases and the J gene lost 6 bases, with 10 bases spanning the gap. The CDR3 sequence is CASSVAPSSNEQFF. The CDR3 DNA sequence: TGTGCCAGCAGCGTAGCTCCCTCTTCCAATGAGCAGTTCTTC.

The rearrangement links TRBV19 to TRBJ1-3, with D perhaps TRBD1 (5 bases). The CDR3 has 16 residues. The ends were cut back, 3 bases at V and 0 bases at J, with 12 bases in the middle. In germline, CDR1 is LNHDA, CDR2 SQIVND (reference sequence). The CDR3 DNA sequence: TGTGCCAGTAGTATCCCGGGCAGGGACTCTGGAAACACCATATATTTT. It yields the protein CASSIPGRDSGNTIYF.

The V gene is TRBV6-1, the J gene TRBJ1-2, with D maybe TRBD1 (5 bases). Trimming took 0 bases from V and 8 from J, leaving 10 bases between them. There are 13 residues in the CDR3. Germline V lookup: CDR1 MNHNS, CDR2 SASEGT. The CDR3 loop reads CASSEAGVHGYTF. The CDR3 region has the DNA TGTGCCAGCAGTGAAGCAGGGGTGCACGGCTACACCTTC.

The CDR3 nucleotides read TGTGCCTGGAGTGCGTTCAGGGGGTCGCTTTTTTCCTACGAGCAGTACTTC. Amino acids: CAWSAFRGSLFSYEQYF. The rearrangement uses TRBV30 and TRBJ2-7; TRBD1 agrees at 7 bases. The length of the CDR3 is 17 residues. Germline CDR1 GTSNPN, CDR2 SVGIG (reference sequence). V lost 1 base to trimming and J lost 1 base; unmatched junction nucleotides: 13.

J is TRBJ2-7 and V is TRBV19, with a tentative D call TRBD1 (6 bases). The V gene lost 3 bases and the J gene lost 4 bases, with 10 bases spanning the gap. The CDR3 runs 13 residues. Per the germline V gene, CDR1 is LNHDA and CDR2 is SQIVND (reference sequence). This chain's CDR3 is CASSIQGSYEQYF. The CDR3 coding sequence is TGTGCCAGTAGTATTCAGGGGTCTTACGAGCAGTACTTC.

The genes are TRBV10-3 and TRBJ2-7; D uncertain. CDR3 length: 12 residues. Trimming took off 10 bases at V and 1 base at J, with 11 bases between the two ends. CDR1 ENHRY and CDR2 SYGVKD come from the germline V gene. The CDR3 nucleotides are TGTGCCACCGAGGAAGATTCCTACGAGCAGTACTTC. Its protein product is CATEEDSYEQYF.

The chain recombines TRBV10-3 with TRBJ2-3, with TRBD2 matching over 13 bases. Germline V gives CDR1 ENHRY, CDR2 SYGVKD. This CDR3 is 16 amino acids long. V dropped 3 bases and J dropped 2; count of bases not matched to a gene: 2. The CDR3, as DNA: TGTGCCATCAGTGAAACTAGCGGGAGGGCCACAGATACGCAGTATTTT. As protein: CAISETSGRATDTQYF.

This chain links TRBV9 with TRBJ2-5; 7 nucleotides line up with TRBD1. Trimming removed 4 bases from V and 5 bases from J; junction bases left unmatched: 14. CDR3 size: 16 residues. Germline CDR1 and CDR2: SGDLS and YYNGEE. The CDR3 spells CASSSQRAGGKETQYF. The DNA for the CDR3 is TGTGCCAGCAGCTCTCAAAGGGCAGGGGGTAAGGAGACCCAGTACTTC.

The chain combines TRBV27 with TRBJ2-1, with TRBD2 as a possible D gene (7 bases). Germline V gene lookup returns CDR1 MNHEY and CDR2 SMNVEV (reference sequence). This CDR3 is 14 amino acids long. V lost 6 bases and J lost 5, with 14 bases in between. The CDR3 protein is CASRRGGLDNEQFF. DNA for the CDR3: TGTGCCAGCAGGAGGGGGGGCCTGGACAATGAGCAGTTCTTC.

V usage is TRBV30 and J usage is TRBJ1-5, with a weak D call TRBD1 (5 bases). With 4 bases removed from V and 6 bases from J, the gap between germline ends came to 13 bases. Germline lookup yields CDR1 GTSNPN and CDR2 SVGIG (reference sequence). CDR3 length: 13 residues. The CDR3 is CAWNDGTGQPQHF. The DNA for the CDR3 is TGTGCCTGGAACGACGGCACAGGTCAGCCCCAGCATTTT.

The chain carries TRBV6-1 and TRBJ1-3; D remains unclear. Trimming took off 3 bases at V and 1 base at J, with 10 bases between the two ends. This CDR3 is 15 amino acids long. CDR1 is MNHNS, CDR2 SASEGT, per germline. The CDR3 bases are TGTGCCAGCAGTGACGGGAGATTTTCTGGAAACACCATATATTTT. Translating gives CASSDGRFSGNTIYF.

The CDR3 coding sequence is TGTGCCAGCAGCCCCGAGTACAGGGGGGCAGGTCAGCCCCAGCATTTT. It codes for CASSPEYRGAGQPQHF. The chain couples TRBV5-5 to TRBJ1-5; 8 nucleotides line up with TRBD1. This CDR3 has 16 amino acids. From germline, CDR1 is SGHKS and CDR2 YYEKEE (reference sequence). Germline trimming cut 4 bases from V and 6 bases from J; bases unmatched to any gene: 12.

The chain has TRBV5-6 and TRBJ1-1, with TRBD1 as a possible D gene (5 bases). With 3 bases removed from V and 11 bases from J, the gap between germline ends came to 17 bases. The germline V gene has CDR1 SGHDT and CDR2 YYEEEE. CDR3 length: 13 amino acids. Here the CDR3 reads CASSSLSVSGAFF. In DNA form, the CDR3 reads TGTGCCAGCAGCTCATTAAGTGTTTCAGGGGCTTTCTTT.

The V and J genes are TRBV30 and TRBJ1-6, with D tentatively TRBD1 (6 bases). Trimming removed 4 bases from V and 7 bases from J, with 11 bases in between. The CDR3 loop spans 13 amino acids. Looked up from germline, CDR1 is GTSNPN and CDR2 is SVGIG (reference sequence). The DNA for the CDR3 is TGTGCCTGGACAGGGGCGAACAATTCACCCCTCCACTTT. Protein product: CAWTGANNSPLHF. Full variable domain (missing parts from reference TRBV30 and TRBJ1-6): SQTIHQWPATLVQPVGSPLSLECTVEGTSNPNLYWYRQAAGRGLQLLFYSVGIGQISSEVPQNLSASRPQDRQFILSSKKLLLSDSGFYLCAWTGANNSPLHFGNGTRLTVT.

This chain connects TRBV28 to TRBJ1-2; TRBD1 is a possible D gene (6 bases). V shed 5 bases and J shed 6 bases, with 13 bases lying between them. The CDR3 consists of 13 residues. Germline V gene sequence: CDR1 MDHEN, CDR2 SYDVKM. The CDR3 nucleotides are TGTGCCAGCAGTCCTACAGGGCAGAATGGCTACACCTTC. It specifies CASSPTGQNGYTF.

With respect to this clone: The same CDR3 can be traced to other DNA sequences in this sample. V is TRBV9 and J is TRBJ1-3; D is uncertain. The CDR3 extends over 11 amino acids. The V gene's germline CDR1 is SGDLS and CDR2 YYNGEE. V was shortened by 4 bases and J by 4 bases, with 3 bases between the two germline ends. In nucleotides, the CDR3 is TGTGCCAGCAGCTCGGGAAACACCATATATTTT. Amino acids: CASSSGNTIYF. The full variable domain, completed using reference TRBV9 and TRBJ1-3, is DSGVTQTPKHLITATGQRVTLRCSPRSGDLSVYWYQQSLDQGLQFLIQYYNGEERAKGNILERFSAQQFPDLHSELNLSSLELGDSALYFCASSSGNTIYFGEGSWLTVV.

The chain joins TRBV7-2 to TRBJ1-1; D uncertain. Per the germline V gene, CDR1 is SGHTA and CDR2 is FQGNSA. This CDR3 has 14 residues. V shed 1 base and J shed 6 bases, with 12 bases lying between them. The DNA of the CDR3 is TGTGCCAGCAGCTTAGGATGGGAGGACCCTGAAGCTTTCTTT. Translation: CASSLGWEDPEAFF.

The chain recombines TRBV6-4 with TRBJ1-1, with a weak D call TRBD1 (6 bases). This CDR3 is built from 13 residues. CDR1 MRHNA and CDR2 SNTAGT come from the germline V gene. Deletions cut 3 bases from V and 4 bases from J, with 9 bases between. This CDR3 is CASSELTGTEAFF. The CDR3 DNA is TGTGCCAGCAGTGAATTGACAGGCACTGAAGCTTTCTTT.

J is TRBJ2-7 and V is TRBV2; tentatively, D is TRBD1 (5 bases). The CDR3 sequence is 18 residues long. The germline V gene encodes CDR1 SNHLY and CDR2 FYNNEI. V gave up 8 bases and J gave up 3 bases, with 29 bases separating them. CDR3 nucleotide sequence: TGTGCCAGCCTACTACTTATAGGGGTCCAGGGTGGTCACTACGAGCAGTACTTC. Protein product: CASLLLIGVQGGHYEQYF. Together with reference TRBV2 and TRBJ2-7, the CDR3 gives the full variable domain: EPEVTQTPSHQVTQMGQEVILRCVPISNHLYFYWYRQILGQKVEFLVSFYNNEISEKSEIFDDQFSVERPDGSNFTLKIRSTKLEDSAMYFCASLLLIGVQGGHYEQYFGPGTRLTVT.